This T cell receptor (beta chain) was captured in a study of blood T cell repertoires in COVID-19. Across the whole study: Italy, Spain and the United States were the sources of the convalescent and acute COVID-19 samples. In each case, the material was cDNA or gDNA derived from T cells, B-cell-depleted T cells, or PBMCs.

Authors' processing steps: It was from reference gene primer amplification that nucleated cell counts were estimated. The repertoire was sequenced with immunoSEQ multiplex PCR; TCRdb's copy has only in-frame clones and lacks some. V and J calls and clone size are copied from that table; D and trimming were computed from the DNA. The sample includes approximately 120,000 clones, roughly 90% of them seen just once. CDR3 length: 14 amino acids. V lost 8 bases and J lost 9, with 17 bases in between. The germline V gene encodes CDR1 WSHSY and CDR2 SAAADI. This chain connects TRBV10-2 to TRBJ1-6; possible D gene TRBD1, 6 bases. This TCR derives from a man aged 50-60 years with acute or convalescent COVID-19. The sample was peripheral blood. DNA for the CDR3: TGCGCCAGCTACCCGGGACACAATGGTTCACCCCTCCACTTT. As protein: CASYPGHNGSPLHF.